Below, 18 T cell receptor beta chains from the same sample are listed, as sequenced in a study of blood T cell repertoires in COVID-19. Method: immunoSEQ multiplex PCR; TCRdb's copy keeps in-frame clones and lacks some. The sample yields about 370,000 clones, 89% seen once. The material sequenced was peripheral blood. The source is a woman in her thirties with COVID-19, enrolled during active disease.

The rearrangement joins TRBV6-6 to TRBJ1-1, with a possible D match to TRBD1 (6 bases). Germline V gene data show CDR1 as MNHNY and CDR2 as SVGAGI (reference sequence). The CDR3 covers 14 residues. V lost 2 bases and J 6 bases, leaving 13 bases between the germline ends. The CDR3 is CASSYPGEGAEAFF. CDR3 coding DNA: TGTGCCAGCAGTTACCCAGGGGAGGGGGCTGAAGCTTTCTTT.

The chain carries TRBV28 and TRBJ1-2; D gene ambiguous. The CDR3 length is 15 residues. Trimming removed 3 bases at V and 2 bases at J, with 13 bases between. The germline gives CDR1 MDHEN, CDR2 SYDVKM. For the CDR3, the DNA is TGTGCCAGCAGTTTTGAGACGTCCAGGAACTATGGCTACACCTTC. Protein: CASSFETSRNYGYTF.

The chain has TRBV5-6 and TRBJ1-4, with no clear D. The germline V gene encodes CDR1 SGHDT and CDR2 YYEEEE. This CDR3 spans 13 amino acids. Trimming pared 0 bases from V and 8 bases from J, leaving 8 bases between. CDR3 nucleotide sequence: TGTGCCAGCAGCTTGGGGGCTTGGGAAAAACTGTTTTTT. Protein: CASSLGAWEKLFF.

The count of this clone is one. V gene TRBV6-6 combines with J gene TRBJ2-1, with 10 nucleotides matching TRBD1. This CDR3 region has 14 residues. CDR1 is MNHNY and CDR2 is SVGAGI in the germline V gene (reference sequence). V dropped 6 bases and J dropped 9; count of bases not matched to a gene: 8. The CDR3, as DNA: TGTGCCAGCAGCCCCGGGACAGGGGTTGTTGAGCAGTTCTTC. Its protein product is CASSPGTGVVEQFF.

DNA of the CDR3: TGTGCCAGCTCACCAGGGCAGAGCAATCAGCCCCAGCATTTT. This translates into CASSPGQSNQPQHF. The genes are TRBV18 and TRBJ1-5; D ambiguous. V lost 2 bases, J lost 1 base, and 6 bases lay in between. Germline V gene lookup returns CDR1 KGHSH and CDR2 LQKENI. The CDR3 length is 14 residues. Looking up the rest from reference TRBV18 and TRBJ1-5 gives the full variable domain: NAGVMQNPRHLVRRRGQEARLRCSPMKGHSHVYWYRQLPEEGLKFMVYLQKENIIDESGMPKERFSAEFPKEGPSILRIQQVVRGDSAAYFCASSPGQSNQPQHFGDGTRLSIL.

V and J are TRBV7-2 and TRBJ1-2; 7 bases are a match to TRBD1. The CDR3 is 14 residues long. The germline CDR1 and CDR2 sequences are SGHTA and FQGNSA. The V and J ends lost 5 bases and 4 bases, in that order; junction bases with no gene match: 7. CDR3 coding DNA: TGTGCCAGCAGCACTCCGGGACAGACCTATGGCTACACCTTC. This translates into CASSTPGQTYGYTF.

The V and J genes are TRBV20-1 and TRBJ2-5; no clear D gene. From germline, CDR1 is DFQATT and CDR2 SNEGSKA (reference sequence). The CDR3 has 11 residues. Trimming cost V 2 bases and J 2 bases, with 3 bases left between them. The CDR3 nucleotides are TGCAGTGCTAGACGGCAAGAGACCCAGTACTTC. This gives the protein CSARRQETQYF.

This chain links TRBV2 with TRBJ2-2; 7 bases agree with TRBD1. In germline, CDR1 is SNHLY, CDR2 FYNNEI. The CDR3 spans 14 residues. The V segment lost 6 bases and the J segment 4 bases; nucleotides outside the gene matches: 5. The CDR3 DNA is TGTGCCAGCAGACAGGGGCAGGGCACCGGGGAGCTGTTTTTT. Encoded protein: CASRQGQGTGELFF.

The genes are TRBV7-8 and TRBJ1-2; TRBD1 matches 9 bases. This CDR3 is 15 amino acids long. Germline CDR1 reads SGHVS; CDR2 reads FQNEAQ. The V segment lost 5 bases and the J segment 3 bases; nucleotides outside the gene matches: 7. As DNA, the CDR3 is TGTGCCAGCAGCCGCTTGGGACAGGGCCACTATGGCTACACCTTC. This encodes CASSRLGQGHYGYTF.

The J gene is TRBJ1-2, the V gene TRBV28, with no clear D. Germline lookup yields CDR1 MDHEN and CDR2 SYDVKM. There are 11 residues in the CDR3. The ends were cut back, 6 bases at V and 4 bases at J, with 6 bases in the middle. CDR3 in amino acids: CASSSGYGYTF. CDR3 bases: TGTGCCAGCAGCTCAGGCTATGGCTACACCTTC.

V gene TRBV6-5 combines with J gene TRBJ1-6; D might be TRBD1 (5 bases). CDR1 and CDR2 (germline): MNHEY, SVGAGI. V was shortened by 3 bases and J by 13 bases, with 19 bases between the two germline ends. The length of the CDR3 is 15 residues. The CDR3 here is CASSYSQGPEGPLHF. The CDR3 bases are TGTGCCAGCAGTTATTCTCAGGGCCCTGAAGGGCCCCTCCACTTT.

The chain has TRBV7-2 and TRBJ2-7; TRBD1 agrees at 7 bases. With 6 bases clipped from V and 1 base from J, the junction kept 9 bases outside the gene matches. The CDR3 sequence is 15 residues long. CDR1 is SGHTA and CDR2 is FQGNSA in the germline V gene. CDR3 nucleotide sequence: TGTGCCAGCAGACGACAGGGCGTTGGGTCCTACGAGCAGTACTTC. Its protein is CASRRQGVGSYEQYF.

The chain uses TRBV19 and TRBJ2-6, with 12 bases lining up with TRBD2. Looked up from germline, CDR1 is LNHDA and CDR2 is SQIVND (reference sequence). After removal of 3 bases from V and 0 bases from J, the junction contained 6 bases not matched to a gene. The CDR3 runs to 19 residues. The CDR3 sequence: CASSIPPLAGGSGANVLTF. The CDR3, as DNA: TGTGCCAGTAGTATTCCCCCACTAGCGGGGGGCTCTGGGGCCAACGTCCTGACTTTC. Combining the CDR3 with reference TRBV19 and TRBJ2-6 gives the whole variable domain DGGITQSPKYLFRKEGQNVTLSCEQNLNHDAMYWYRQDPGQGLRLIYYSQIVNDFQKGDIAEGYSVSREKKESFPLTVTSAQKNPTAFYLCASSIPPLAGGSGANVLTFGAGSRLTVL.

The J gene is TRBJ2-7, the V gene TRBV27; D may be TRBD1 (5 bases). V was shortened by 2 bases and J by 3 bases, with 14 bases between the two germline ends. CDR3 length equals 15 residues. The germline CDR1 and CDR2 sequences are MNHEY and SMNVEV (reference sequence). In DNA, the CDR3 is TGTGCCAGCAGTTTAAAGGACATGGCCATCTACGAGCAGTACTTC. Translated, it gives CASSLKDMAIYEQYF.

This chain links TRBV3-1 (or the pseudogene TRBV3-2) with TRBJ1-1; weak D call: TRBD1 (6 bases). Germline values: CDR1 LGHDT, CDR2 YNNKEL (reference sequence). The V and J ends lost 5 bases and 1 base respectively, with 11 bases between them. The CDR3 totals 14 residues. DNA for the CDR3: TGTGCCAGCAGCTTGGGACACCCGAACACTGAAGCTTTCTTT. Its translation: CASSLGHPNTEAFF.

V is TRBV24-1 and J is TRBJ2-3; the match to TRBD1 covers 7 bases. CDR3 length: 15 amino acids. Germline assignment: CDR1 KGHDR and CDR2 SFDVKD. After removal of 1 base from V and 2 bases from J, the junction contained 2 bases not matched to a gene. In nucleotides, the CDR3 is TGTGCCACCAGTGATTTCGGGACAGTCACAGATACGCAGTATTTT. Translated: CATSDFGTVTDTQYF.

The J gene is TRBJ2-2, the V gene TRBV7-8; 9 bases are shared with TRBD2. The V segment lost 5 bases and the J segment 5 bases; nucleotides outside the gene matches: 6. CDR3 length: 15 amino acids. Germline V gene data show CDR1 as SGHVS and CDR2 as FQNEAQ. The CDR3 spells CASSHPSGNTGELFF. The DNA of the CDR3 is TGTGCCAGCAGCCACCCTAGCGGGAATACCGGGGAGCTGTTTTTT.

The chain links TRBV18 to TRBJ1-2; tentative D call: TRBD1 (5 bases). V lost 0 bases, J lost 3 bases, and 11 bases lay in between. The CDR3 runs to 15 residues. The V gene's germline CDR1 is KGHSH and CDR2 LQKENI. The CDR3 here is CASSPPAGKYYGYTF. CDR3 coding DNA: TGTGCCAGCTCACCACCCGCAGGGAAATACTATGGCTACACCTTC.